Listed below are T cell receptor beta chains from one sample, sequenced in a study of blood T cells in healthy people across ages. In TCRdb, the 5' RACE reads were re-called with MiXCR into one record per CDR3 protein. The repertoire consists of about 900,000 distinct CDR3 sequences, with approximately 65% occurring once and the leading ten covering about 27%. Sequencing was carried out using blood. Receptors were obtained from a man aged 25 to 40 in good health. The CDR3 runs from the conserved cysteine through the conserved F or W. Fields, in order: V gene, J gene, D gene, clone size, CDR3 protein, CDR3 DNA. A D gene is named only where the DNA matches it firmly. Rows give clone size only sometimes, using once, few, many, or a class for an expanded clone.

V: TRBV9
J: TRBJ2-7
D: .
size: few
CDR3: CASSPGGGVLSYEQYF
DNA: TGTGCCAGCAGCCCTGGCGGAGGGGTGCTCTCCTACGAGCAGTACTTC

V: TRBV30
J: TRBJ2-2
D: TRBD1
size: .
CDR3: CAWSKDRTLDTGELFF
DNA: TGTGCCTGGAGTAAGGACAGGACCCTTGACACCGGGGAGCTGTTTTTT

V: TRBV14
J: TRBJ2-7
D: .
size: few
CDR3: CASSQVHNAYEQYF
DNA: TGTGCCAGCAGCCAAGTCCATAACGCCTACGAGCAGTACTTC

V: TRBV29-1
J: TRBJ1-1
D: .
size: .
CDR3: CSVLGSTEAFF
DNA: TGCAGCGTATTAGGGTCGACTGAAGCTTTCTTT

V: TRBV21-1
J: TRBJ2-7
D: .
size: .
CDR3: CASSKKARQGPYEQYF
DNA: TGTGCCAGCAGCAAAAAGGCCCGACAGGGCCCTTATGAGCAGTACTTC

V: TRBV29-1
J: TRBJ2-3
D: TRBD1
size: few
CDR3: CSARTGENGDTQYF
DNA: TGCAGCGCCCGGACAGGGGAGAACGGAGATACGCAGTATTTT

V: TRBV7-3
J: TRBJ1-6
D: .
size: .
CDR3: CASSYLRNSPLHF
DNA: TGTGCCAGCAGCTACCTTCGGAATTCACCCCTCCACTTT

V: TRBV6-5
J: TRBJ2-6
D: .
size: .
CDR3: CASGRTQRANVLTF
DNA: TGTGCCAGCGGAAGGACCCAACGGGCCAACGTCCTGACTTTC

V: TRBV7-3
J: TRBJ2-1
D: TRBD2
size: .
CDR3: CASSLSASGGTNEQFF
DNA: TGTGCCAGCAGCCTCAGCGCTAGCGGGGGGACCAATGAGCAGTTCTTC

V: TRBV3-1
J: TRBJ2-7
D: TRBD2
size: .
CDR3: CASSQDFTSGRRSSYEQYF
DNA: TGTGCCAGCAGCCAAGATTTTACTAGCGGGAGACGCAGCTCCTACGAGCAGTACTTC

V: TRBV28
J: TRBJ2-7
D: TRBD2
size: few
CDR3: CASTTGGYEQYF
DNA: TGTGCCAGCACGACGGGGGGCTACGAGCAGTACTTC